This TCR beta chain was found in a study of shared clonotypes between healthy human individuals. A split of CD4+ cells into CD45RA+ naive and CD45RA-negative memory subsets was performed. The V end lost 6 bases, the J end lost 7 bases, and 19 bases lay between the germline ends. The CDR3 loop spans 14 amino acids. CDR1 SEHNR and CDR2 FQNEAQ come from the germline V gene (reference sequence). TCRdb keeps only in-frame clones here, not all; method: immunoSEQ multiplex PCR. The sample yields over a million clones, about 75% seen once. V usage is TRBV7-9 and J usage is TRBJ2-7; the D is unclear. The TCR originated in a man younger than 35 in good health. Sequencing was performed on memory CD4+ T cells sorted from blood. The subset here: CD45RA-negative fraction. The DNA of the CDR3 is TGTGCCAGCAGACCCGGTTCGGGTTTAAGTGAGCAGTACTTC. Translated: CASRPGSGLSEQYF.